This T cell receptor beta chain emerged from a study of shared clonotypes between healthy human individuals. This clone was detected only once. The CDR3 is made up of 16 amino acids. Trimming removed 3 bases from V and 9 bases from J; junction bases left unmatched: 12. The V gene's germline CDR1 is SQVTM and CDR2 ANQGSEA. TCRdb's copy holds only in-frame clones and misses some; the assay was immunoSEQ multiplex PCR. The table lists hundreds of thousands of clones, around 96% of them singletons. Naive CD8 isolation took CD45RO-negative cells positively selected for CCR7 and excluded terminally differentiated effector memory CD45RA+ cells. Donors, without exception, were Caucasian adults residing in Nashville, Tennessee.

The sample comprised naive CD8+ T cells sorted from blood. The clonotype originates from a woman aged 25 to 39 in good health. The chain employs TRBV29-1 and TRBJ2-1; TRBD2 matches at 12 bases. DNA for the CDR3: TGCAGCGTTGAGCGTGGGCTAGCGGGAGGGTTCGGTGAGCAGTTCTTC. Translating it yields CSVERGLAGGFGEQFF.